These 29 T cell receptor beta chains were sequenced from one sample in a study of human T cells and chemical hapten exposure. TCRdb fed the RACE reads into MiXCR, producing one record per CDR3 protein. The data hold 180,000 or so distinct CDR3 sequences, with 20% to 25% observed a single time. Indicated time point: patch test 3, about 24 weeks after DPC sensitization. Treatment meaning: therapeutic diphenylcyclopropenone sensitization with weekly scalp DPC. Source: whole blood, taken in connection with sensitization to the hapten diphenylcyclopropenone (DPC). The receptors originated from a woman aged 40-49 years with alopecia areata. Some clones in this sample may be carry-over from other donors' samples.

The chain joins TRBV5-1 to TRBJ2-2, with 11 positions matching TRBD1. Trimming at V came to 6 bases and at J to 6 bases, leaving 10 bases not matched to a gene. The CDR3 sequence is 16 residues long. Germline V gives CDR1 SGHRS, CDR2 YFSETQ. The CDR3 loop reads CASTTGTGGLAGELFF. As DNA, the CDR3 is TGCGCCAGCACCACCGGGACAGGGGGTCTCGCCGGGGAGCTGTTTTTT.

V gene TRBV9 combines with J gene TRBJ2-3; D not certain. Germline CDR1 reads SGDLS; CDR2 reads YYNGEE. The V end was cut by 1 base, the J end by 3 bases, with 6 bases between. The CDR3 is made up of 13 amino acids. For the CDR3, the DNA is TGTGCCAGCAGCGTACCCCAAACAGATACGCAGTATTTT. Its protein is CASSVPQTDTQYF. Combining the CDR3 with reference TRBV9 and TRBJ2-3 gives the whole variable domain DSGVTQTPKHLITATGQRVTLRCSPRSGDLSVYWYQQSLDQGLQFLIQYYNGEERAKGNILERFSAQQFPDLHSELNLSSLELGDSALYFCASSVPQTDTQYFGPGTRLTVL.

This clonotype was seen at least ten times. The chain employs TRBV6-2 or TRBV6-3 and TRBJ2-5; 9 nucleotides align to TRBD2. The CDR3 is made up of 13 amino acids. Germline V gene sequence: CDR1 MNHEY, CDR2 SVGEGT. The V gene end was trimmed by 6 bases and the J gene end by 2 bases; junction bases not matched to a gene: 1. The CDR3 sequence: CASRTSGQETQYF. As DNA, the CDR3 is TGTGCCAGCAGGACTAGCGGTCAAGAGACCCAGTACTTC.

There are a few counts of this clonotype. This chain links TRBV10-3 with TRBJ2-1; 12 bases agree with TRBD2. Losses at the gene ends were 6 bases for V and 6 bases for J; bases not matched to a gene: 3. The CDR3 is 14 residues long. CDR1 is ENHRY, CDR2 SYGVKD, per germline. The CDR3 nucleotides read TGTGCCATCAGCGGACTAGCGGGATTCAATGAGCAGTTCTTC. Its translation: CAISGLAGFNEQFF.

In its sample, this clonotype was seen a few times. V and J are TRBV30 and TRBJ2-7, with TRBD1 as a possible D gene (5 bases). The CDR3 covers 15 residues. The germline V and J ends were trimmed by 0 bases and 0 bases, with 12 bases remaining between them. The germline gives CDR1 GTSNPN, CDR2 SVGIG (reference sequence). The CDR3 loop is CAWSVDSSGSYEQYF. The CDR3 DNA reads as TGTGCCTGGAGTGTAGACAGCTCGGGCTCCTACGAGCAGTACTTC.

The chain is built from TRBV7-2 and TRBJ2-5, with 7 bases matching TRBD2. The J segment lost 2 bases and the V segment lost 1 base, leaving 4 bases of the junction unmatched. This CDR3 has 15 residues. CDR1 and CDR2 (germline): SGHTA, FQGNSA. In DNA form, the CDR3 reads TGTGCCAGCAGCTTAGGTGCTAGCGGTCAAGAGACCCAGTACTTC. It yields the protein CASSLGASGQETQYF.

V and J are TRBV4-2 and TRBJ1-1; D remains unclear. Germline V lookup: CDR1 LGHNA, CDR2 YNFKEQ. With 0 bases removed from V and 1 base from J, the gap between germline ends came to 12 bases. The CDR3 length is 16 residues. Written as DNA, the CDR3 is TGTGCCAGCAGCCAAGATTACACAGCGTCGAACACTGAAGCTTTCTTT. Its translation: CASSQDYTASNTEAFF.

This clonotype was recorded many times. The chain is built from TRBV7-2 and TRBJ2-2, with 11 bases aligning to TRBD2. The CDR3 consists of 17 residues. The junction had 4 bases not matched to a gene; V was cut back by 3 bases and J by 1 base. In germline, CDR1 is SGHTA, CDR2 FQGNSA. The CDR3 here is CASSLAGLAGNTGELFF. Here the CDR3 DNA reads TGTGCCAGCAGCTTGGCTGGACTAGCGGGGAACACCGGGGAGCTGTTTTTT. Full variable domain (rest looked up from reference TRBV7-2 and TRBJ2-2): GAGVSQSPSNKVTEKGKDVELRCDPISGHTALYWYRQSLGQGLEFLIYFQGNSAPDKSGLPSDRFSAERTGGSVSTLTIQRTQQEDSAVYLCASSLAGLAGNTGELFFGEGSRLTVL.

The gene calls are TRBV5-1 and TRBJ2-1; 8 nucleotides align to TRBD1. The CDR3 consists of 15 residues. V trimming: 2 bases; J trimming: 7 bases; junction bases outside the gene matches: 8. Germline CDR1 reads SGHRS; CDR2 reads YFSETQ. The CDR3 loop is CASSFAVQGDNEQFF. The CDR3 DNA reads TGCGCCAGCAGCTTTGCTGTACAGGGGGATAATGAGCAGTTCTTC.

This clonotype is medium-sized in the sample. CDR3 DNA sequence: TGCAGTGCTCCCCCCTCGGGGAGGAGCTCCTACGAGCAGTACTTC. This sequence encodes CSAPPSGRSSYEQYF. The rearrangement joins TRBV20-1 to TRBJ2-7, with a tentative D call TRBD2 (6 bases). Germline-derived CDR1 and CDR2 are DFQATT and SNEGSKA (reference sequence). This CDR3 has 15 residues. V shed 5 bases and J shed 0 bases, with 17 bases lying between them.

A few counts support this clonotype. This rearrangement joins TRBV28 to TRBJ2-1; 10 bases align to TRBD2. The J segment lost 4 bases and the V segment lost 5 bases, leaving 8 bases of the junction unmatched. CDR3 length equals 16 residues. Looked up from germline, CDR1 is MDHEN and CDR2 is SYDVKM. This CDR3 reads CASSPWTSGNYNEQFF. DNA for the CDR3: TGTGCCAGCAGTCCGTGGACTAGCGGTAATTACAATGAGCAGTTCTTC.

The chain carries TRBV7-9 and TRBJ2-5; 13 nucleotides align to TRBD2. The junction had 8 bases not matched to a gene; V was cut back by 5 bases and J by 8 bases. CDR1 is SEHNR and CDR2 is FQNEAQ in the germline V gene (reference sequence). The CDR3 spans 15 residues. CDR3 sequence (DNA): TGTGCCAGCAGCCCTACTAGCGGGAGGGCCGTCACCCAGTACTTC. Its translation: CASSPTSGRAVTQYF.

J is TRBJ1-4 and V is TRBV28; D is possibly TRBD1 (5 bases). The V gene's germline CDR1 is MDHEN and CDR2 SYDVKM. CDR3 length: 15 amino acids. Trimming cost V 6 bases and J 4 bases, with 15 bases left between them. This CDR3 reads CASRDPGRVNEKLFF. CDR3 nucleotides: TGTGCCAGCAGGGACCCGGGACGGGTTAATGAAAAACTGTTTTTT. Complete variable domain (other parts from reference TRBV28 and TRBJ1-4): DVKVTQSSRYLVKRTGEKVFLECVQDMDHENMFWYRQDPGLGLRLIYFSYDVKMKEKGDIPEGYSVSREKKERFSLILESASTNQTSMYLCASRDPGRVNEKLFFGSGTQLSVL.

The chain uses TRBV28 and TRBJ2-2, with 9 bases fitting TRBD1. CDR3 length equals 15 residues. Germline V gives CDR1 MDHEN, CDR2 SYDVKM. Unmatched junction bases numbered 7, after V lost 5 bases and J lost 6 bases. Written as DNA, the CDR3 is TGTGCCAGCAGTCCCCCAGGACAGGGGCCCGGGGAGCTGTTTTTT. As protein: CASSPPGQGPGELFF.

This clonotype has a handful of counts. The CDR3 protein is CASSRGQIKYNEQFF. In DNA, the CDR3 is TGTGCCAGCAGCCGGGGACAGATCAAATACAATGAGCAGTTCTTC. The chain has TRBV6-2 or TRBV6-3 and TRBJ2-1; 7 bases fit TRBD1. Germline CDR1 and CDR2: MNHEY and SVGEGT. J lost 4 bases, V lost 6 bases, and 9 bases had no gene match. This CDR3 spans 15 amino acids.

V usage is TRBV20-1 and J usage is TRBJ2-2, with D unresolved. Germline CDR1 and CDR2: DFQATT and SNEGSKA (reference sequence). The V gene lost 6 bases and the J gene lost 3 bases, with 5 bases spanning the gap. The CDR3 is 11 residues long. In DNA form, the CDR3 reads TGCAGTGCCGGAGACACCGGGGAGCTGTTTTTT. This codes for CSAGDTGELFF.

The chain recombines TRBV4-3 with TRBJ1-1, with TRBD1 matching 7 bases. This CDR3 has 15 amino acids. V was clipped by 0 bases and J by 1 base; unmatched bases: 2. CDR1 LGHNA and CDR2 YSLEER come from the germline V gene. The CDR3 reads CASSQDEGANTEAFF. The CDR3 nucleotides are TGCGCCAGCAGCCAAGATGAGGGGGCGAACACTGAAGCTTTCTTT.

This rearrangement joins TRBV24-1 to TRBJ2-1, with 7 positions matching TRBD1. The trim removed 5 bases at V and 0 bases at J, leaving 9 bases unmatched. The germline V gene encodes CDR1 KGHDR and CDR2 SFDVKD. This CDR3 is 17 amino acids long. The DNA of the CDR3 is TGTGCCACCAGTGCCCAAACCGGGACAGCCTCCTACAATGAGCAGTTCTTC. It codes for CATSAQTGTASYNEQFF.

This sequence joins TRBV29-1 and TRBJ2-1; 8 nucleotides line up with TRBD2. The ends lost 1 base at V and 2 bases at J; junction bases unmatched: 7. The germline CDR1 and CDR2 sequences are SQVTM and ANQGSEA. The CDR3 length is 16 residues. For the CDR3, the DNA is TGCAGCGTTGAAGGTGGCGGGGGACTAGCCTACAATGAGCAGTTCTTC. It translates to CSVEGGGGLAYNEQFF.

As DNA, the CDR3 is TGTGCCAGCAGCTTCGCCCAGGGGGAAAAGCAGTTCTTC. Its translation is CASSFAQGEKQFF. The rearrangement joins TRBV7-2 to TRBJ2-1; 7 bases map to TRBD1. Unmatched junction bases numbered 7, after V lost 3 bases and J lost 11 bases. Per germline, CDR1 SGHTA and CDR2 FQGNSA. CDR3 size: 13 residues.

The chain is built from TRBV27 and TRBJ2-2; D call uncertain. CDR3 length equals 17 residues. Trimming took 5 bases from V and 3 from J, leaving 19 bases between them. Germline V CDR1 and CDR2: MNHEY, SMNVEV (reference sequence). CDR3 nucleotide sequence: TGTGCCAGCAGTCCTCGGGCCCGCCTAAGGGACACCGGGGAGCTGTTTTTT. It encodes CASSPRARLRDTGELFF.

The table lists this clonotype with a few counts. CDR3 nucleotide sequence: TGTGCCATCAGCAACCGGGACAGTCTTTTCTACGAGCAGTACTTC. It yields the protein CAISNRDSLFYEQYF. The chain links TRBV10-3 to TRBJ2-7, with 7 bases lining up with TRBD1. V was clipped by 6 bases and J by 3 bases; unmatched bases: 11. The germline gives CDR1 ENHRY, CDR2 SYGVKD. The CDR3 has 15 amino acids.

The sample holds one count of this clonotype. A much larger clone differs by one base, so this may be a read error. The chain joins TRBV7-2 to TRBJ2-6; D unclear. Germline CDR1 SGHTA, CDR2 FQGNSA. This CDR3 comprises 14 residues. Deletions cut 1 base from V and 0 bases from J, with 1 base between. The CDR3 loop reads CASSLDSGANVLTF. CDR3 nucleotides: TGTGCCAGCAGCTTAGACTCTGGGGCCAACGTCCTGACTTTC.

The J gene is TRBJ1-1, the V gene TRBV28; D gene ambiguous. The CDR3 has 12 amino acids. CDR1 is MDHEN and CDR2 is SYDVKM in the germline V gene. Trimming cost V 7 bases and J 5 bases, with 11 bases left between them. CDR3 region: CASIASWTEAFF. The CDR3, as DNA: TGTGCCAGCATTGCGTCTTGGACTGAAGCTTTCTTT. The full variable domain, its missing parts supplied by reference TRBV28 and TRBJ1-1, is DVKVTQSSRYLVKRTGEKVFLECVQDMDHENMFWYRQDPGLGLRLIYFSYDVKMKEKGDIPEGYSVSREKKERFSLILESASTNQTSMYLCASIASWTEAFFGQGTRLTVV.

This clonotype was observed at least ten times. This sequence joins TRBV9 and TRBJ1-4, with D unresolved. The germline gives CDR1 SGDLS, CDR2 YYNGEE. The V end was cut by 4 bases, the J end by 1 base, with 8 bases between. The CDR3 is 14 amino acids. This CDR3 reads CASSPRRTNEKLFF. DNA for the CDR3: TGTGCCAGCAGCCCTCGAAGAACTAATGAAAAACTGTTTTTT.

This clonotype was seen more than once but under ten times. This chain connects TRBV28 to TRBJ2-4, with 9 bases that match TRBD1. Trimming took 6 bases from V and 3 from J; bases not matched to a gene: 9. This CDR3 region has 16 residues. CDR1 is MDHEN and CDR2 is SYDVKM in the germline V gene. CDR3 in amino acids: CASRKTGGSVKNIQYF. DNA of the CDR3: TGTGCCAGCAGAAAAACAGGGGGCTCTGTCAAAAACATTCAGTACTTC.

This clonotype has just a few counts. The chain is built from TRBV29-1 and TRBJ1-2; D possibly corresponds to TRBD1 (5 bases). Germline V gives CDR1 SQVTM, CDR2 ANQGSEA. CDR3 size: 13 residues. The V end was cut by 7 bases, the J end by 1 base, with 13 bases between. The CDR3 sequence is CSAGHTSNYGYTF. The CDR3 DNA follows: TGCAGCGCCGGACACACGAGTAACTATGGCTACACCTTC.

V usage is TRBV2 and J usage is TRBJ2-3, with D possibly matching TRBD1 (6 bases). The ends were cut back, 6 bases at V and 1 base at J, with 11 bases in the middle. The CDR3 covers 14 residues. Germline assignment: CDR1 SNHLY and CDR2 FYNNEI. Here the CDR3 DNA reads TGTGCCAGCAGGGGACATACCGGCACAGATACGCAGTATTTT. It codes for CASRGHTGTDTQYF.

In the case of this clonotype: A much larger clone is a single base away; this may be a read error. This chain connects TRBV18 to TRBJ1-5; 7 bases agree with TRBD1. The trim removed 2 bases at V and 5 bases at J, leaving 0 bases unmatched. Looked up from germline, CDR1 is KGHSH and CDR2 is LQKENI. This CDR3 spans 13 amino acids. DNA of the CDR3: TGTGCCAGCTCACCAGGACAGGATCAGCCCCAGCATTTT. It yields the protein CASSPGQDQPQHF.